The following is a T cell receptor beta chain sequence with its context. Its antigen remains undetermined. Nothing much larger sits one base from this clone, and base qualities are not available. The library relied on the immunoSEQ multiplex PCR assay. Sourced from immuneACCESS, this table was stored by TCRdb with only in-frame sequences that have V and J called. A share of the clones is absent; for the studies checked, an unresolved V gene accounts for under half, and the remainder has no known explanation. The sample includes roughly 100,000 clones, with around 85% observed a single time. The leading ten clones occupy less than 2.5% of the sample. The sample belongs to a study of radiotherapy plus CTLA-4 blockade in lung cancer (dated by TCRdb to the late 2010s). With regard to the full study: Objective responses were observed in approximately 17% of enrolled patients, and disease control was achieved in 25% to 35%.

General conclusions and limits of the study: The strongest predictors of response were reported to be early dynamic shifts in blood T cell clones along with a rise in serum interferon-beta following radiation. After treatment with radiotherapy and ipilimumab, TCR clones that originated in tumors expanded in peripheral blood.

From the cysteine through the phenylalanine, the CDR3 covers 13 amino acids. The DNA shown is the 39-base CDR3, in frame from base 1. V gives up 0 bases and J gives up 9 bases, and the segment between their germline ends measures 9 bases. The germline V gene specifies LGHNA as CDR1 and YSLEER as CDR2. Focal radiation therapy combined with CTLA-4 blockade (ipilimumab) was tested in patients with chemo-refractory metastatic non-small-cell lung cancer. The sequenced sample was peripheral blood, obtained from a patient treated with radiotherapy plus ipilimumab. This receptor was obtained from a human donor with non-small cell lung cancer that progressed on radiotherapy plus ipilimumab. Some clones in this sample may be carry-over from other donors' samples. The sequence is built from TRBV4-3 and TRBJ1-5; no D segment can be confidently identified. The CDR3 region: CASSQDASLPQHF. The sequenced DNA is TGCGCCAGCAGCCAAGACGCAAGCCTGCCCCAGCATTTT.